This T cell receptor beta chain was captured in a study of cytomegalovirus exposure and HLA in healthy donors. Points from the study as a whole: Later analysis showed TCR association rates varying by HLA locus, highest for DRB1 and lowest for HLA-C.

It was with 60 Vbeta and 13 Jbeta primers that the PCR ran. The method was immunoSEQ multiplex PCR; TCRdb's version includes in-frame clones alone and lacks a portion of them. The table lists 100,000 to 120,000 clones, around 76% of them singletons. The germline V and J ends were trimmed by 0 bases and 3 bases, with 6 bases remaining between them. The CDR3 is made up of 13 amino acids. Germline lookup yields CDR1 LNHNV and CDR2 YYDKDF (reference sequence). A word on this clone: What it recognizes is unknown.

This clonotype was sampled from a man aged 25 to 40 in good health and CMV-seropositive. V and J are TRBV15 and TRBJ2-7; D uncertain. Sequencing was done on a sample of PBMCs. Written as DNA, the CDR3 is TGTGCCACCAGCAGAGATCTGAGCTACGAGCAGTACTTC. Amino acid sequence: CATSRDLSYEQYF.